The 2 T cell receptor beta chains given below trace back to one sample, sequenced in a study of blood T cell repertoires in COVID-19 (dated by TCRdb to the early 2020s). Library method: the immunoSEQ multiplex PCR assay. The immuneACCESS repertoire file appears here via TCRdb, limited to in-frame rearrangements. These files lack a portion of the clones; in checked studies, under half of the deficit traces to unresolved V genes, and the cause of the others is not known. The sample profile shows about 240,000 clones; roughly four fifths of them were found once. The top ten hold under 15% of the sample. Sequencing used peripheral blood. These receptors were obtained from a woman aged 55-69 years with active or convalescent COVID-19.

This chain's CDR3 is CASSLDSNNEQFF. The CDR3 DNA is TGTGCCAGCAGCTTAGACAGCAACAATGAGCAGTTCTTC. The V gene is TRBV7-2, the J gene TRBJ2-1, with D unresolved. The CDR3 has 13 amino acids. Trimming left V 1 base short and J 5 bases short, with 6 bases between. Germline values: CDR1 SGHTA, CDR2 FQGNSA.

The table lists this clone with a few counts. The CDR3 is CASSAHAGQETQYF. The CDR3 DNA reads TGTGCCAGCAGCGCCCACGCGGGCCAAGAGACCCAGTACTTC. The chain uses TRBV7-2 and TRBJ2-5; possibly TRBD2 for D (5 bases). Deletions cut 5 bases from V and 1 base from J, with 11 bases between. The V gene's germline CDR1 is SGHTA and CDR2 FQGNSA. This CDR3 is 14 amino acids long. Based on the CDR3 plus reference TRBV7-2 and TRBJ2-5, the full variable domain is GAGVSQSPSNKVTEKGKDVELRCDPISGHTALYWYRQSLGQGLEFLIYFQGNSAPDKSGLPSDRFSAERTGGSVSTLTIQRTQQEDSAVYLCASSAHAGQETQYFGPGTRLLVL.